The clone carrying this TCR beta chain showed up just once. The data stem from a study of blood T cell repertoires in COVID-19. The wider study: Samples taken during acute and convalescent COVID-19 were collected in the United States, Italy and Spain.

As processed by the authors: Researchers report that nucleated cell counts were estimated from reference gene primer amplification. TCRdb's copy holds only in-frame clones and misses some; the assay was immunoSEQ multiplex PCR. The V and J calls and the clone size are those of that table, but D and trimming were determined from the DNA. The table has some 190,000 clones, 65% to 80% seen once. Between the trimmed V and J ends, which lost 5 bases and 0 bases, there was a span of 11 bases. This CDR3 contains 14 residues. Germline CDR1 is LNHDA and CDR2 is SQIVND (reference sequence). Source material: peripheral blood. The J gene is TRBJ2-7, the V gene TRBV19; D is unresolved. The receptor was isolated from a woman in her 50s with acute or convalescent COVID-19. The CDR3 DNA follows: TGTGCCAGTAGTCGAGCACCGAGCTCCTACGAGCAGTACTTC. As protein: CASSRAPSSYEQYF.